Given below is one TCR beta chain in context. What it recognizes is unknown. This sample stems from a study of T cell responses to AZD1222 COVID-19 vaccine. Study results and limitations: AZD1222 recipients seropositive at baseline numbered only 5 or 6.

Per the germline V gene, CDR1 is MNHEY and CDR2 is SVGAGI. This CDR3 spans 15 amino acids. V lost 0 bases to trimming and J lost 0 bases, with 9 bases between them. Assay: immunoSEQ multiplex PCR; the TCRdb copy retains only in-frame clones and omits some. The repertoire includes about 150,000 clones, under 95% of them detected once, and over 7.5% sits in the top ten. This specimen consisted of peripheral blood, obtained on day 0 of AZD1222 vaccination. The V and J genes are TRBV6-5 and TRBJ2-7; no definite D call. This clonotype was sampled from an adult in good health. The CDR3 nucleotides read TGTGCCAGCAGTTACTCTGGCAGATTCTCCTACGAGCAGTACTTC. Translating it yields CASSYSGRFSYEQYF.